This T cell receptor beta chain appears in the sequencing data of a study of blood T cell repertoires in COVID-19. Study-level information: Samples representing acute and convalescent COVID-19 were sourced from the United States, Italy and Spain. The cDNA or gDNA used as material had been derived from T cells, B-cell-depleted T cells, or PBMCs.

The CDR3 runs 16 residues. The germline V gene has CDR1 WNHNN and CDR2 SYGVQD (reference sequence). Trimming took 0 bases from V and 6 from J; bases not matched to a gene: 6. In the authors' methods: Quantification of nucleated cells was approximated via reference gene primer amplification. Some clones are missing from TCRdb's copy, which holds only in-frame ones; the method was immunoSEQ multiplex PCR. V and J calls and clone size follow that table, whereas D and trimming were derived from the DNA. This sample yields 180,000 or so clones, of which roughly 84% are seen a single time; around 7% belongs to the top ten. Patients at the Seattle site were enrolled during active infection and followed longitudinally.

This TCR was recovered from a woman aged 40 to 49 with COVID-19, enrolled during active disease. Input material: peripheral blood. The chain links TRBV10-1 to TRBJ2-7; TRBD2 agrees at 12 bases. The CDR3 loop is CASSESLAGGPGEQYF. CDR3 coding DNA: TGCGCCAGCAGTGAGTCTCTAGCGGGGGGGCCCGGCGAGCAGTACTTC.